The clone carrying this T cell receptor beta chain occurred once. This sample was taken from a study of blood T cell repertoires in COVID-19. Across the study: In each case, the material was cDNA or gDNA derived from T cells, B-cell-depleted T cells, or PBMCs.

Study processing details: Estimation of nucleated cell counts relied on the amplification of reference gene primers. Profiled with immunoSEQ multiplex PCR; TCRdb holds only in-frame clones, not every one. From that table come the V and J calls and clone size; the DNA was used to work out D and trimming. The table lists roughly 220,000 clones, 84% of them singletons. With 0 bases clipped from V and 4 bases from J, the junction kept 5 bases outside the gene matches. CDR3 size: 15 residues. Germline assignment: CDR1 LGHDT and CDR2 YNNKEL (reference sequence). The sequence was obtained from a woman aged 60-75 years with acute or convalescent COVID-19. The sample was peripheral blood. The V gene is TRBV3-1 (or the pseudogene TRBV3-2), the J gene TRBJ1-1, with TRBD1 matching 7 bases. The CDR3: CASSQEAGTVTEAFF. CDR3 nucleotides: TGTGCCAGCAGCCAAGAAGCCGGGACAGTCACTGAAGCTTTCTTT.